This T cell receptor (beta chain) was recovered during a study of memory CD4+ T cells and cytomegalovirus serostatus. Background on the study: Of the healthy Belgian adults, nine or ten were CMV seropositive and approximately 25 seronegative.

Repertoires were generated with immunoSEQ multiplex PCR, while TCRdb's copy carries only in-frame clones and drops some. Of approximately 42,000 clones in the sample, roughly 83% are singletons; the top ten hold 1.1%. Germline CDR1 is SGHTA and CDR2 is FQGNSA. V lost 6 bases, J lost 4 bases, and 8 bases stayed unmatched. The CDR3 contains 15 residues. Single viable CD3+CD4+CD8-CD45RO+ cells were sorted as the memory CD4+ T cells. This chain links TRBV7-2 with TRBJ2-3, with TRBD2 matching over 9 bases. The TCR sequence derives from an adult in good health and CMV-seronegative. The sample was memory CD4+ T cells from blood. As DNA, the CDR3 is TGTGCCAGCAGGGCTATAGCGGGAGAGGCAGATACGCAGTATTTT. It translates to CASRAIAGEADTQYF.